The clone carrying this T cell receptor (beta chain) was found a few times. Relative to the germline gene, one junction end is altered; a read error may explain this. The data were obtained in a study of identical twins. From germline, CDR1 is SGDLS and CDR2 YYNGEE. The CDR3 contains 8 residues. TCRdb redid the calling of the 5' RACE reads with MiXCR, one entry per CDR3 protein. Of 200,000 to 250,000 distinct CDR3 sequences in the sample, about 6.7% are singletons; the top ten hold roughly 15%. In addition, the sample was reused for a study of T cells expressing NK-cell markers. That paper adds: Roughly 1.0-8% of CD8+ T cells in about six donors belonged to dominant NKG2C+ clonotypes.

The sequence was collected from a woman between 18 and 29 years old in good health. Material for sequencing was CD8+ T cells sorted from blood. The chain carries TRBV9 and TRBJ2-1, with no clear D. For the CDR3, the DNA is TGTGCCAGCAGCCCGAATGATTTC. Amino acids: CASSPNDF. Together with reference TRBV9 and TRBJ2-1, the CDR3 gives the full variable domain: DSGVTQTPKHLITATGQRVTLRCSPRSGDLSVYWYQQSLDQGLQFLIQYYNGEERAKGNILERFSAQQFPDLHSELNLSSLELGDSALYFCASSPNDFGPGTRLTVL.